This T cell receptor (beta chain) was retrieved from a study of graft-versus-host responses after intestinal transplantation. Overall study findings and caveats: High graft-versus-host to host-versus-graft T cell clonal ratios marked allografts of patients with graft-donor macrochimerism.

A word on this clone: The antigen is not known.

Method: immunoSEQ multiplex PCR; TCRdb's copy keeps in-frame clones and lacks some. The profile covers some 130,000 clones, with 80% to 95% appearing a single time and roughly 0.12% taken by the ten largest. CDR3 size: 14 residues. V was clipped by 5 bases and J by 0 bases, with 8 bases between them. Germline V lookup: CDR1 KGHSH, CDR2 LQKENI. The chain has TRBV18 and TRBJ2-1; the D gene is possibly TRBD1 (6 bases). The sample in question was unstimulated CD4+ T cells sorted from spleen or lymph node cells, obtained before intestinal transplant. The sequence was obtained from a human donor who received an intestinal transplant. The CDR3 region has the DNA TGTGCCAGCTCAGGGGACACCTCCTACAATGAGCAGTTCTTC. Translated, it gives CASSGDTSYNEQFF. The complete variable domain, with remaining parts taken from reference TRBV18 and TRBJ2-1, reads NAGVMQNPRHLVRRRGQEARLRCSPMKGHSHVYWYRQLPEEGLKFMVYLQKENIIDESGMPKERFSAEFPKEGPSILRIQQVVRGDSAAYFCASSGDTSYNEQFFGPGTRLTVL.